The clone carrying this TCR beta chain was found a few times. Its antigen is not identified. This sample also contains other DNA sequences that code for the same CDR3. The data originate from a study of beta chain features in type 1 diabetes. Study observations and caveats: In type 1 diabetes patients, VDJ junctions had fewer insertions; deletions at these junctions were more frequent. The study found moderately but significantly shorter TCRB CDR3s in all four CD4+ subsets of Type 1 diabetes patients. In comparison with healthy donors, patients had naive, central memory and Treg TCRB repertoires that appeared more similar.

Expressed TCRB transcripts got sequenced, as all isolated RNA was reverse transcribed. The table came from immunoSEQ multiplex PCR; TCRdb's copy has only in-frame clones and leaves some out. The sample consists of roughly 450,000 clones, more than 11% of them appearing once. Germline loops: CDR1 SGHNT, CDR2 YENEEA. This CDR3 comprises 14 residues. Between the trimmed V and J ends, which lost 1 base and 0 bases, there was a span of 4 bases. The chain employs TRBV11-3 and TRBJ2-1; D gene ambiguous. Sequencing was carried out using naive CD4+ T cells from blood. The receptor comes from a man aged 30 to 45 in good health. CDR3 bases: TGTGCCAGCAGCTTAGGGAGCTCCTACAATGAGCAGTTCTTC. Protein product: CASSLGSSYNEQFF.